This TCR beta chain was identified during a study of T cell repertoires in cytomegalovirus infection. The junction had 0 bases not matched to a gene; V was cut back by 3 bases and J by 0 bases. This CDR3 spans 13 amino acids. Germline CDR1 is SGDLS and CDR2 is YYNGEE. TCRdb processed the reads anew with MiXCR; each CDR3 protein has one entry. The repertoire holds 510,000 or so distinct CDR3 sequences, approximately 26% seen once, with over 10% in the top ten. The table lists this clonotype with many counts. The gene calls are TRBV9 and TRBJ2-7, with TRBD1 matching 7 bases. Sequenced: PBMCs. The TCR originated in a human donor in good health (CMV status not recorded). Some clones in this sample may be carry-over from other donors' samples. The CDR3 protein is CASSGDSSYEQYF. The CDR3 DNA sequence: TGTGCCAGCAGCGGGGACAGCTCCTACGAGCAGTACTTC.